This TCR beta chain stems from a study of tissue T cells after allogeneic stem cell transplantation. This clone is classed as large. The antigen remains unidentified. Germline and genes here are mouse. The read stops 1 residue short of the end of the CDR3; the missing end is completed from the germline J gene. As for time point: mouse harvest day 7 after allogeneic transplant. Mouse grafts combined 10^7 T-cell-depleted bone marrow cells with 10^6 splenic CD5+ T cells. Mice had MHC-mismatched B6 into BALB/c GVHD, sampled day 7 or 14. Study-wide findings and caveats: Across patients, clones rarely overlapped, yet motif clusters were shared tissue-specifically. Which tissue TCRs were alloreactive or antigen-specific was not determined. Some clones might be persisting host cells.

The CDR3 covers 14 residues. Germline values: CDR1 KGHPV, CDR2 FQNQEV (reference sequence). V dropped 2 bases and J dropped 5; count of bases not matched to a gene: 0. Data came from immunoSEQ multiplex PCR; TCRdb stores just in-frame clones and leaves some out. The table lists 8,800 or so clones, under 55% of them singletons. This clonotype was obtained from a female BALB/c mouse given C57BL/6 T cells with graft-versus-host disease after an allogeneic hematopoietic cell transplant. Sequencing used gut tissue. J is TRBJ2-7 and V is TRBV26, with 13 bases identical to TRBD2. CDR3 DNA (partial): TGTGCCAGCAGTCTGGGACTGGGGGGGCATGAACAGTAC. It encodes CASSLGLGGHEQY. The full-length CDR3 reads as CASSLGLGGHEQYF. Using reference TRBV26 and TRBJ2-7 for the parts outside the CDR3, the full variable domain is NSKVIQTPRYLVKGQGQKAKMRCIPEKGHPVVFWYQQNKNNEFKFLINFQNQEVLQQIDMTEKRFSAECPSNSPCSLEIQSSEAGDSALYLCASSLGLGGHEQYFGPGTRLTVL.